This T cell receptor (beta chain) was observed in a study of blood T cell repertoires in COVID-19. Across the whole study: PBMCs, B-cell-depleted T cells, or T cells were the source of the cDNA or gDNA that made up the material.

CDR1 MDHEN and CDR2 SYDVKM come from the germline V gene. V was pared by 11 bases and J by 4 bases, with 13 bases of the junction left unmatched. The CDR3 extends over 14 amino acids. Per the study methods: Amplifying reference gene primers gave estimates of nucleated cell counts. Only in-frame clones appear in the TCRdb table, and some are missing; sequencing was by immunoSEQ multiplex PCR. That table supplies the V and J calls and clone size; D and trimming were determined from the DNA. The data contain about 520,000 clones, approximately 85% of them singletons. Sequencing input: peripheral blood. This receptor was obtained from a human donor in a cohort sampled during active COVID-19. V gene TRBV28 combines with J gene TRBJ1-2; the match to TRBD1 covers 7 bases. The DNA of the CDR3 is TGTGCCGCCTCTCGGACAGGCGCCCCCTATGGCTACACCTTC. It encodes CAASRTGAPYGYTF.